The 30 T cell receptor beta chains below come from one sample, sequenced in a study of cytomegalovirus exposure and HLA in healthy donors (dated by TCRdb to 2017 to 2019). Library prep was done by the immunoSEQ multiplex PCR assay. The table comes from immuneACCESS by way of TCRdb, which keeps in-frame sequences with V and J called. Part of the clones is missing from these tables; in studies checked, under half for an unresolved V gene and the rest for unknown reasons. The sample records approximately 260,000 clones, 86% of which are singletons. More than 0.8% of the sample is taken by the ten largest. The sample taken for sequencing was PBMCs. These receptors all come from a young woman in good health and CMV-seronegative.

V usage is TRBV4-3 and J usage is TRBJ1-2; 7 bases align to TRBD1. Germline V CDR1 and CDR2: LGHNA, YSLEER. The CDR3 is 16 amino acids. The V segment lost 2 bases and the J segment 4 bases; nucleotides outside the gene matches: 10. In DNA, the CDR3 is TGCGCCAGCAGCCAAACGATTACTACAGGGGCCTATGGCTACACCTTC. It yields the protein CASSQTITTGAYGYTF.

This chain joins TRBV5-6 and TRBJ2-7, with TRBD2 identical over 12 bases. Trimming cost V 4 bases and J 5 bases; bases outside gene matches: 7. Germline lookup yields CDR1 SGHDT and CDR2 YYEEEE. The CDR3 covers 15 residues. In DNA form, the CDR3 reads TGTGCCAGCAGCCTAAGACTAGCGGGGGCCCACGAGCAGTACTTC. Its translation is CASSLRLAGAHEQYF.

This clone has just a few counts. This chain joins TRBV27 and TRBJ1-5; tentatively, D is TRBD1 (6 bases). The CDR3 is 17 amino acids. V lost 5 bases, J lost 1 base, and 18 bases lay in between. Germline assignment: CDR1 MNHEY and CDR2 SMNVEV (reference sequence). In nucleotides, the CDR3 is TGTGCCAGCAGTGGGGGCGGGTCCAGCAGGAGCAATCAGCCCCAGCATTTT. It codes for CASSGGGSSRSNQPQHF.

The chain employs TRBV11-1 and TRBJ1-1; weak D call: TRBD1 (5 bases). The CDR3 has 12 amino acids. Looked up from germline, CDR1 is SGHAT and CDR2 is FQDESV (reference sequence). V lost 4 bases and J 4 bases, leaving 7 bases between the germline ends. CDR3 bases: TGTGCCAGCAGCTCAGACAGCACTGAAGCTTTCTTT. It encodes CASSSDSTEAFF.

The rearrangement links TRBV6-4 to TRBJ2-3, with 10 bases identical to TRBD2. This CDR3 has 14 residues. CDR1 MRHNA and CDR2 SNTAGT come from the germline V gene. Trimming took 6 bases from V and 1 from J; bases not matched to a gene: 1. For the CDR3, the DNA is TGTGCCAGCAGCCTAGCGGGGGGCACAGATACGCAGTATTTT. Its translation: CASSLAGGTDTQYF.

This clone has only one observation. V is TRBV5-1 and J is TRBJ2-3; D is ambiguous. Looked up from germline, CDR1 is SGHRS and CDR2 is YFSETQ. The CDR3 covers 14 residues. V was clipped by 4 bases and J by 1 base, with 10 bases between them. This CDR3 is CASSPSDRTDTQYF. The CDR3, as DNA: TGCGCCAGCAGCCCCAGCGACCGCACAGATACGCAGTATTTT.

The chain links TRBV6-1 to TRBJ2-1, with 9 bases lining up with TRBD2. The CDR3 runs to 19 residues. Germline V gives CDR1 MNHNS, CDR2 SASEGT. V shed 4 bases, J shed 8 bases, and the junction held 21 bases outside the gene matches. The CDR3 loop reads CASSGSPGLAGGPVYEQFF. The CDR3 DNA is TGTGCCAGCAGTGGATCTCCGGGACTAGCAGGGGGGCCTGTTTATGAGCAGTTCTTC.

The chain joins TRBV28 to TRBJ2-7, with 9 bases aligning to TRBD2. Per germline, CDR1 MDHEN and CDR2 SYDVKM. This CDR3 spans 15 amino acids. Trimming cost V 2 bases and J 6 bases; bases outside gene matches: 8. DNA of the CDR3: TGTGCCAGCAGTTTAGCCCTAGCGGGGTCGAGCGAGCAGTACTTC. This translates into CASSLALAGSSEQYF.

The rearrangement joins TRBV18 to TRBJ1-5, with TRBD1 as a possible D gene (5 bases). The CDR3 sequence is 16 residues long. From germline, CDR1 is KGHSH and CDR2 LQKENI. The germline V and J ends were trimmed by 0 bases and 0 bases, with 9 bases remaining between them. This CDR3 reads CASSPPGLNSNQPQHF. CDR3 in DNA: TGTGCCAGCTCACCACCGGGACTGAATAGCAATCAGCCCCAGCATTTT.

The chain uses TRBV25-1 and TRBJ1-1; 7 bases agree with TRBD1. Germline lookup yields CDR1 MGHDK and CDR2 SYGVNS. The CDR3 runs to 18 residues. V lost 4 bases to trimming and J lost 2 bases; unmatched junction nucleotides: 16. CDR3 region: CASSGLGTAGGTNTEAFF. The CDR3 DNA is TGTGCCAGCAGTGGCCTCGGTACGGCAGGGGGTACCAACACTGAAGCTTTCTTT.

The J gene is TRBJ1-5, the V gene TRBV28; weak D call: TRBD1 (5 bases). Germline CDR1 is MDHEN and CDR2 is SYDVKM. The CDR3 has 18 amino acids. The V and J ends lost 6 bases and 5 bases respectively, with 26 bases between them. CDR3 DNA: TGTGCCAGCAGCTTTACCCAGGGCAAGGAGGGGCGGGATCAGCCCCAGCATTTT. It codes for CASSFTQGKEGRDQPQHF.

The chain employs TRBV6-1 and TRBJ1-2; D ambiguous. The CDR3 consists of 13 residues. Per the germline V gene, CDR1 is MNHNS and CDR2 is SASEGT. Trimming left V 3 bases short and J 6 bases short, with 11 bases between. CDR3 region: CASSEVPGNGYTF. In DNA form, the CDR3 reads TGTGCCAGCAGTGAGGTCCCAGGCAATGGCTACACCTTC.

The chain recombines TRBV7-2 with TRBJ2-1; 11 bases fit TRBD2. CDR1 and CDR2 (germline): SGHTA, FQGNSA. With V trimmed by 0 bases and J by 7 bases, 5 bases remained unmatched. This CDR3 contains 16 residues. CDR3 amino acids: CASSLASASGRNEQFF. In nucleotides, the CDR3 is TGTGCCAGCAGCTTAGCCTCGGCTAGCGGGAGGAATGAGCAGTTCTTC.

The gene calls are TRBV30 and TRBJ2-1, with 11 positions matching TRBD2. The germline V gene has CDR1 GTSNPN and CDR2 SVGIG (reference sequence). The CDR3 has 15 amino acids. Germline trimming cut 5 bases from V and 3 bases from J; bases unmatched to any gene: 6. The CDR3 DNA follows: TGTGCCTGGTTGGGGGGGACTAGCGGCTACAATGAGCAGTTCTTC. This translates into CAWLGGTSGYNEQFF. The variable domain in full, completed from reference TRBV30 and TRBJ2-1, reads SQTIHQWPATLVQPVGSPLSLECTVEGTSNPNLYWYRQAAGRGLQLLFYSVGIGQISSEVPQNLSASRPQDRQFILSSKKLLLSDSGFYLCAWLGGTSGYNEQFFGPGTRLTVL.

The V gene is TRBV6-7, the J gene TRBJ2-4; D is uncertain. TRBV6-7 is filed as an ORF, its function uncertain. The CDR3 consists of 16 residues. Trimming cost V 7 bases and J 0 bases, with 16 bases left between them. The CDR3 region is CASNLLLELAKNIQYF. In DNA form, the CDR3 reads TGTGCCAGCAATCTGTTGCTTGAACTAGCCAAAAACATTCAGTACTTC.

The chain uses TRBV9 and TRBJ1-1; no reliable D call. The CDR3 length is 15 residues. Germline lookup yields CDR1 SGDLS and CDR2 YYNGEE. V lost 0 bases, J lost 5 bases, and 14 bases lay in between. This CDR3 is CASSVEGNRGTEAFF. CDR3 sequence (DNA): TGTGCCAGCAGCGTAGAAGGCAACAGAGGGACTGAAGCTTTCTTT. The full variable domain, in which reference TRBV9 and TRBJ1-1 provide the parts outside the CDR3, is DSGVTQTPKHLITATGQRVTLRCSPRSGDLSVYWYQQSLDQGLQFLIQYYNGEERAKGNILERFSAQQFPDLHSELNLSSLELGDSALYFCASSVEGNRGTEAFFGQGTRLTVV.

Turning to this clone: The sample carries other DNA sequences with the same CDR3. This chain connects TRBV9 to TRBJ2-5; D perhaps matches TRBD2 (5 bases). The germline CDR1 and CDR2 sequences are SGDLS and YYNGEE. The CDR3 is 15 amino acids. Between the trimmed V and J ends, which lost 0 bases and 2 bases, there was a span of 11 bases. CDR3 residues: CASSVVLGGQETQYF. The CDR3 DNA follows: TGTGCCAGCAGCGTAGTCTTAGGAGGACAAGAGACCCAGTACTTC. Supplemented by reference TRBV9 and TRBJ2-5, the full variable domain reads DSGVTQTPKHLITATGQRVTLRCSPRSGDLSVYWYQQSLDQGLQFLIQYYNGEERAKGNILERFSAQQFPDLHSELNLSSLELGDSALYFCASSVVLGGQETQYFGPGTRLLVL.

The chain uses TRBV7-2 and TRBJ1-4, with a tentative D call TRBD1 (6 bases). The CDR3 is made up of 14 amino acids. Trimming stripped 1 base from V and 5 bases from J, with 8 bases between. The germline V gene has CDR1 SGHTA and CDR2 FQGNSA. This CDR3 is CASSLVQGNEKLFF. The DNA of the CDR3 is TGTGCCAGCAGCTTAGTACAGGGAAATGAAAAACTGTTTTTT.

CDR3 bases: TGCAGCGCTCGGGGGGCCGACTACTTC. Protein sequence: CSARGADYF. The V call is TRBV29-1, the J call TRBJ2-5, with D tentatively TRBD2 (7 bases). V dropped 7 bases and J dropped 14 bases, with 14 bases sitting between them. The germline V gene has CDR1 SQVTM and CDR2 ANQGSEA. The CDR3 extends over 9 amino acids.

V usage is TRBV11-3 and J usage is TRBJ1-1; D call uncertain. The CDR3 has 16 residues. With 4 bases removed from V and 6 bases from J, the gap between germline ends came to 21 bases. CDR1 is SGHNT, CDR2 YENEEA, per germline. The DNA of the CDR3 is TGTGCCAGCAGCTATCTTAAGGACGATGAGGGATCTGAAGCTTTCTTT. Translated, it gives CASSYLKDDEGSEAFF.

V is TRBV30 and J is TRBJ1-4; D is unresolved. CDR1 GTSNPN and CDR2 SVGIG come from the germline V gene (reference sequence). V lost 2 bases and J 5 bases, leaving 12 bases between the germline ends. The CDR3 is 14 amino acids. The CDR3 DNA sequence: TGTGCCTGGAGTCGCTCGCCAGAAAATGAAAAACTGTTTTTT. Encoded protein: CAWSRSPENEKLFF. The full variable domain, completed using reference TRBV30 and TRBJ1-4, is SQTIHQWPATLVQPVGSPLSLECTVEGTSNPNLYWYRQAAGRGLQLLFYSVGIGQISSEVPQNLSASRPQDRQFILSSKKLLLSDSGFYLCAWSRSPENEKLFFGSGTQLSVL.

The chain recombines TRBV5-4 with TRBJ2-3; maybe TRBD1 (6 bases). V gave up 2 bases and J gave up 6 bases, with 16 bases separating them. Per germline, CDR1 SGHNT and CDR2 YYREEE (reference sequence). The CDR3 spans 15 residues. Here the CDR3 DNA reads TGTGCCAGCAGCTTAGAGCAGGGGCCAGGGGATACGCAGTATTTT. This translates into CASSLEQGPGDTQYF.

V usage is TRBV27 and J usage is TRBJ2-2; 10 bases agree with TRBD1. Germline V gives CDR1 MNHEY, CDR2 SMNVEV (reference sequence). Germline trimming cut 2 bases from V and 2 bases from J; bases unmatched to any gene: 5. The CDR3 length is 17 residues. CDR3 nucleotides: TGTGCCAGCAGTTTACCGGACAGGGGGATAAACACCGGGGAGCTGTTTTTT. It specifies CASSLPDRGINTGELFF.

The rearrangement uses TRBV7-2 and TRBJ1-5; D call uncertain. Looked up from germline, CDR1 is SGHTA and CDR2 is FQGNSA. The V end lost 2 bases, the J end lost 6 bases, and 5 bases lay between the germline ends. The CDR3 is 12 residues long. DNA of the CDR3: TGTGCCAGCAGCTTATATAGTCAGCCCCAGCATTTT. Translating it yields CASSLYSQPQHF.

The chain uses TRBV7-9 and TRBJ1-1; no clear D gene. This CDR3 comprises 13 residues. Germline V gene lookup returns CDR1 SEHNR and CDR2 FQNEAQ (reference sequence). V dropped 5 bases and J dropped 8 bases, with 15 bases sitting between them. The CDR3 region has the DNA TGTGCCAGCAGCCCCCCCGGGGTTCGGGAAGCTTTCTTT. Protein product: CASSPPGVREAFF.

The rearrangement links TRBV18 to TRBJ2-2; 7 bases map to TRBD1. CDR1 and CDR2 (germline): KGHSH, LQKENI. The CDR3 totals 17 residues. Germline trimming cut 4 bases from V and 2 bases from J; bases unmatched to any gene: 10. CDR3 protein: CASSRRTGTANTGELFF. The CDR3 nucleotides are TGTGCCAGCTCACGGAGAACCGGGACAGCAAACACCGGGGAGCTGTTTTTT.

The chain recombines TRBV9 with TRBJ2-7, with D maybe TRBD2 (6 bases). CDR1 is SGDLS, CDR2 YYNGEE, per germline. V was shortened by 3 bases and J by 6 bases, with 19 bases between the two germline ends. The CDR3 sequence is 15 residues long. The CDR3 nucleotides are TGTGCCAGCAGCGCCGGGACTCTCCCCGGAGGCGAGCAGTACTTC. Protein: CASSAGTLPGGEQYF.

The V call is TRBV6-4, the J call TRBJ1-4; tentatively, D is TRBD1 (5 bases). The CDR3 runs to 16 residues. V lost 6 bases to trimming and J lost 5 bases, with 19 bases between them. The germline gives CDR1 MRHNA, CDR2 SNTAGT. CDR3 sequence (DNA): TGTGCCAGCAGCGGACGGGAGACAGCAGTAAATGAAAAACTGTTTTTT. The encoded protein is CASSGRETAVNEKLFF.

J is TRBJ1-4 and V is TRBV4-1, with a tentative D call TRBD1 (5 bases). V was trimmed by 0 bases and J by 8 bases, leaving 16 bases between them. There are 16 residues in the CDR3. Per germline, CDR1 MGHRA and CDR2 YSYEKL. The CDR3 loop reads CASSQDWARVYEKLFF. As DNA, the CDR3 is TGCGCCAGCAGCCAAGATTGGGCCAGGGTCTACGAAAAACTGTTTTTT.

The chain recombines TRBV6-1 with TRBJ2-7; perhaps TRBD2 as D (6 bases). The ends were cut back, 7 bases at V and 5 bases at J, with 15 bases in the middle. CDR1 and CDR2 (germline): MNHNS, SASEGT. The CDR3 consists of 13 residues. CDR3 sequence reads: CASISPPGDEQYF. The CDR3 nucleotides read TGTGCCAGCATCTCACCCCCGGGGGACGAGCAGTACTTC.